These 22 T cell receptor beta chains came from one sample sequenced in a study of blood T cell repertoires in COVID-19. The method was immunoSEQ multiplex PCR; TCRdb's version includes in-frame clones alone and lacks a portion of them. The sample lists approximately 300,000 clones; roughly 88% were seen once. The sequencing sample was made of peripheral blood. All receptors come from a woman aged 45-65 years with active or convalescent COVID-19.

The CDR3 sequence is CASSYSRVLADTQYF. CDR3 coding DNA: TGTGCCAGCAGTTACTCGCGGGTACTGGCAGATACGCAGTATTTT. The chain employs TRBV6-2 or TRBV6-3 and TRBJ2-3, with D maybe TRBD2 (5 bases). Germline CDR1 MNHEY, CDR2 SVGEGT. Between the trimmed V and J ends, which lost 0 bases and 4 bases, there was a span of 11 bases. The CDR3 sequence is 15 residues long.

V is TRBV10-3 and J is TRBJ1-6; TRBD1 aligns across 9 bases. Germline-derived CDR1 and CDR2 are ENHRY and SYGVKD. The CDR3 totals 15 residues. Losses at the gene ends were 3 bases for V and 7 bases for J; bases not matched to a gene: 4. The CDR3 sequence: CAISDMGQGNSPLHF. CDR3 bases: TGTGCCATCAGTGATATGGGACAGGGAAATTCACCCCTCCACTTT.

This sequence joins TRBV10-3 and TRBJ2-7, with TRBD1 identical over 8 bases. V lost 9 bases and J lost 4; bases outside the gene matches: 2. The CDR3 covers 11 residues. Looked up from germline, CDR1 is ENHRY and CDR2 is SYGVKD. CDR3 nucleotides: TGTGCCATTGGACAGGGATACGAGCAGTACTTC. This sequence encodes CAIGQGYEQYF.

This chain connects TRBV7-2 to TRBJ2-7, with D perhaps TRBD1 (6 bases). Trimming took off 1 base at V and 6 bases at J, with 16 bases between the two ends. Germline values: CDR1 SGHTA, CDR2 FQGNSA. This CDR3 contains 15 residues. CDR3 bases: TGTGCCAGCAGCTTAGATGGGGGCGCTAAGCGCGAGCAGTACTTC. It yields the protein CASSLDGGAKREQYF.

The CDR3 reads CASSSQRGSQYQYF. The CDR3 DNA reads TGTGCCAGCAGCTCCCAGCGGGGGTCCCAATACCAGTACTTC. The chain recombines TRBV7-2 with TRBJ2-5; TRBD2 aligns across 8 bases. This CDR3 spans 14 amino acids. Per the germline V gene, CDR1 is SGHTA and CDR2 is FQGNSA. The V segment lost 4 bases and the J segment 10 bases; nucleotides outside the gene matches: 11.

V usage is TRBV7-8 and J usage is TRBJ1-2, with 8 bases aligning to TRBD1. The CDR3 extends over 16 amino acids. J lost 4 bases, V lost 4 bases, and 11 bases had no gene match. Germline V gene lookup returns CDR1 SGHVS and CDR2 FQNEAQ. The CDR3: CASSSDGTGGVYGYTF. The DNA for the CDR3 is TGTGCCAGCAGCTCTGATGGCACAGGGGGAGTCTATGGCTACACCTTC. The full variable domain, its missing parts supplied by reference TRBV7-8 and TRBJ1-2, is GAGVSQSPRYKVAKRGQDVALRCDPISGHVSLFWYQQALGQGPEFLTYFQNEAQLDKSGLPSDRFFAERPEGSVSTLKIQRTQQEDSAVYLCASSSDGTGGVYGYTFGSGTRLTVV.

This chain connects TRBV18 to TRBJ1-2, with D uncertain. The CDR3 spans 14 residues. Germline V gives CDR1 KGHSH, CDR2 LQKENI. V was shortened by 6 bases and J by 6 bases, with 17 bases between the two germline ends. The CDR3 DNA reads TGTGCCAGCTCCCTACTCAGTGGGCGTGATGGCTACACCTTC. It translates to CASSLLSGRDGYTF.

The rearrangement uses TRBV24-1 and TRBJ1-1; weak D call: TRBD1 (5 bases). V was shortened by 4 bases and J by 4 bases, with 15 bases between the two germline ends. Per germline, CDR1 KGHDR and CDR2 SFDVKD. This CDR3 region has 15 residues. The CDR3 sequence is CATSDPRRGGTEAFF. CDR3 DNA sequence: TGTGCCACCAGTGACCCCCGGAGGGGCGGCACTGAAGCTTTCTTT.

The gene calls are TRBV29-1 and TRBJ1-1; D may be TRBD1 (6 bases). V gave up 4 bases and J gave up 0 bases, with 15 bases separating them. CDR1 and CDR2 (germline): SQVTM, ANQGSEA. This CDR3 has 15 residues. This CDR3 reads CSVVSRGRVNTEAFF. DNA for the CDR3: TGCAGCGTTGTGTCGCGGGGGCGGGTGAACACTGAAGCTTTCTTT.

This clone was counted between two and nine times. This chain uses TRBV6-1 with TRBJ1-1; D ambiguous. Germline lookup yields CDR1 MNHNS and CDR2 SASEGT. CDR3 size: 13 residues. The V and J ends lost 2 bases and 1 base respectively, with 5 bases between them. CDR3 DNA: TGTGCCAGCAGTGAACGGGAGAACACTGAAGCTTTCTTT. It translates to CASSERENTEAFF.

This clone came up once. The V and J genes are TRBV20-1 and TRBJ1-5, with 9 bases identical to TRBD1. The trim removed 3 bases at V and 3 bases at J, leaving 6 bases unmatched. CDR1 is DFQATT and CDR2 is SNEGSKA in the germline V gene (reference sequence). The CDR3 is 15 residues long. The DNA for the CDR3 is TGCAGTGCTAGTGCGGGACAGGGTCACAATCAGCCCCAGCATTTT. Amino acid sequence: CSASAGQGHNQPQHF.

This chain connects TRBV6-2 or TRBV6-3 to TRBJ1-4; D unresolved. This CDR3 region has 15 residues. V was cut by 4 bases and J by 8 bases, with 17 bases left in between. CDR1 MNHEY and CDR2 SVGEGT come from the germline V gene. The CDR3 loop is CASSSDSTSSEKLFF. CDR3 nucleotides: TGTGCCAGCAGTTCGGACTCAACCTCGTCCGAAAAACTGTTTTTT.

The chain recombines TRBV4-1 with TRBJ1-1, with D possibly TRBD1 on 6 matching bases. V lost 5 bases and J 4 bases, leaving 20 bases between the germline ends. In germline, CDR1 is MGHRA, CDR2 YSYEKL. CDR3 length: 16 residues. In DNA form, the CDR3 reads TGCGCCAGCAGCGCCAATAACAGGGCCAAGAGCACTGAAGCTTTCTTT. Translated, it gives CASSANNRAKSTEAFF.

The J gene is TRBJ1-2, the V gene TRBV9; D is unclear. In germline, CDR1 is SGDLS, CDR2 YYNGEE. This CDR3 has 16 amino acids. V lost 0 bases and J 4 bases, leaving 16 bases between the germline ends. The CDR3 spells CASSVATTGFSYGYTF. The CDR3 region has the DNA TGTGCCAGCAGCGTAGCAACTACGGGATTCTCCTATGGCTACACCTTC.

This clone was detected only once. The V call is TRBV7-8, the J call TRBJ2-1; D not resolved. The CDR3 runs to 11 residues. Germline values: CDR1 SGHVS, CDR2 FQNEAQ. Deletions cut 9 bases from V and 9 bases from J, with 12 bases between. DNA of the CDR3: TGTGCCAGTTCACTCGCCGTTGAGCAGTTCTTC. Translating it yields CASSLAVEQFF.

The sample holds one count of this clone. The J gene is TRBJ2-5, the V gene TRBV19; tentative D call: TRBD1 (6 bases). This CDR3 spans 15 amino acids. Germline V lookup: CDR1 LNHDA, CDR2 SQIVND (reference sequence). V gave up 1 base and J gave up 1 base, with 10 bases separating them. The CDR3, as DNA: TGTGCCAGTAGTATAGGAACAGGGCGCCAAGAGACCCAGTACTTC. Translated: CASSIGTGRQETQYF.

The rearrangement joins TRBV30 to TRBJ2-7, with D possibly TRBD2 on 6 matching bases. CDR1 is GTSNPN and CDR2 is SVGIG in the germline V gene (reference sequence). Between the trimmed V and J ends, which lost 3 bases and 6 bases, there was a span of 21 bases. The CDR3 consists of 15 residues. DNA of the CDR3: TGTGCCTGGAGCCCCCTAGGAGGGGTGGAGGGCGAGCAGTACTTC. It is translated as CAWSPLGGVEGEQYF.

This rearrangement joins TRBV2 to TRBJ2-7; no firm D call. CDR3 size: 12 residues. Per germline, CDR1 SNHLY and CDR2 FYNNEI. V gave up 5 bases and J gave up 3 bases, with 8 bases separating them. CDR3 region: CASSSRFYEQYF. CDR3 DNA: TGTGCCAGCAGTAGTAGATTCTACGAGCAGTACTTC. The full variable domain, rest sourced from reference TRBV2 and TRBJ2-7, is EPEVTQTPSHQVTQMGQEVILRCVPISNHLYFYWYRQILGQKVEFLVSFYNNEISEKSEIFDDQFSVERPDGSNFTLKIRSTKLEDSAMYFCASSSRFYEQYFGPGTRLTVT.

The chain combines TRBV21-1 with TRBJ2-3; the table's D call, TRBD1, has no DNA check behind it. TRBV21-1 is deemed a pseudogene. The CDR3 extends over 16 amino acids. The CDR3 sequence is CASSKVPSGKADTQYF. CDR3 coding DNA: TGTGCCAGCAGCAAAGTTCCTTCAGGGAAGGCAGATACGCAGTATTTT.

The rearrangement uses TRBV6-2 or TRBV6-3 and TRBJ1-5, with TRBD1 matching over 7 bases. CDR1 is MNHEY and CDR2 is SVGEGT in the germline V gene. The CDR3 is made up of 14 amino acids. The J segment lost 2 bases and the V segment lost 4 bases, leaving 2 bases of the junction unmatched. In DNA form, the CDR3 reads TGTGCCAGCAGTTGGACAGGTCGCAATCAGCCCCAGCATTTT. Translated, it gives CASSWTGRNQPQHF.

The chain uses TRBV19 and TRBJ2-4, with D perhaps matching TRBD2 (5 bases). Germline CDR1 and CDR2: LNHDA and SQIVND (reference sequence). V lost 3 bases and J 6 bases, leaving 12 bases between the germline ends. The CDR3 totals 14 residues. The CDR3 nucleotides read TGTGCCAGTAGTATGGCGGGCAACTTAAACATTCAGTACTTC. Residues: CASSMAGNLNIQYF.

The chain is built from TRBV7-2 and TRBJ1-2, with no clear D. The CDR3 covers 13 residues. V lost 6 bases and J 0 bases, leaving 8 bases between the germline ends. The germline gives CDR1 SGHTA, CDR2 FQGNSA. CDR3 nucleotide sequence: TGTGCCAGCAGAGGAGATTCTAACTATGGCTACACCTTC. It yields the protein CASRGDSNYGYTF. The variable domain in full, completed from reference TRBV7-2 and TRBJ1-2, reads GAGVSQSPSNKVTEKGKDVELRCDPISGHTALYWYRQSLGQGLEFLIYFQGNSAPDKSGLPSDRFSAERTGGSVSTLTIQRTQQEDSAVYLCASRGDSNYGYTFGSGTRLTVV.